This T cell receptor (beta chain) is drawn from a study of cytomegalovirus exposure and HLA in healthy donors. Study conclusions and caveats: Highly shared variants forming one cluster were likely a sequencing artifact.

In the case of this clone: Its antigen is still unknown.

CDR1 and CDR2 from the germline V gene are MDHEN and SYDVKM. V gave up 2 bases and J gave up 3 bases, with 8 bases separating them. The CDR3 contains 14 residues. The study ran its PCR with 60 Vbeta and 13 Jbeta primers. Sequencing was performed with immunoSEQ multiplex PCR; in TCRdb, only in-frame clones are kept and a portion is missing. Recorded for this sample: roughly 58,000 clones. The origin of this receptor is a woman aged 45 to 65 in good health and CMV-seropositive. This chain links TRBV28 with TRBJ1-5; D not certain. The material sequenced was PBMCs. CDR3 region: CASSLGQLNQPQHF. In nucleotides, the CDR3 is TGTGCCAGCAGTTTAGGGCAGCTCAATCAGCCCCAGCATTTT.